Listed below are T cell receptor beta chains from one sample, sequenced in a study of shared clonotypes between healthy human individuals. Sequenced by immunoSEQ multiplex PCR; TCRdb stores in-frame clones only, minus some. The sample holds 2 million or so clones, roughly 95% seen once. What was sequenced was naive CD4+ T cells sorted from blood. Source of these receptors: a man younger than 35 in good health. Both conserved end residues are part of each CDR3. D genes are given only for firm matches.

J: TRBJ1-2; D: .; V: TRBV30; CDR3: CAWSVQKNYGYTF
J: TRBJ1-2; D: TRBD1; V: TRBV10-3; CDR3: CAISPDRDYGYTF
J: TRBJ2-1; D: .; V: TRBV5-1; CDR3: CASSLVFLVTEQFF
J: TRBJ2-2; D: .; V: TRBV18; CDR3: CASSPRETGELFF
J: TRBJ1-4; D: .; V: TRBV25-1; CDR3: CASSEFGRFVEKLFF
J: TRBJ2-3; D: TRBD1; V: TRBV30; CDR3: CACPALDRGSDTQYF
J: TRBJ2-2; D: .; V: TRBV27; CDR3: CASSSQGAFAGELFF
J: TRBJ2-2; D: .; V: TRBV6-5; CDR3: CASSPRAGELFF
J: TRBJ2-7; D: .; V: TRBV7-2; CDR3: CASSLANQGIYEQYF
J: TRBJ1-2; D: .; V: TRBV2; CDR3: CASSYTDIGGGYTF
J: TRBJ2-1; D: TRBD2; V: TRBV18; CDR3: CASSPVVAGSYNEQFF
J: TRBJ1-6; D: TRBD1; V: TRBV15; CDR3: CATSGLDRGAPLHF
J: TRBJ2-1; D: TRBD2; V: TRBV5-1; CDR3: CASSLAGSGSSYNEQFF